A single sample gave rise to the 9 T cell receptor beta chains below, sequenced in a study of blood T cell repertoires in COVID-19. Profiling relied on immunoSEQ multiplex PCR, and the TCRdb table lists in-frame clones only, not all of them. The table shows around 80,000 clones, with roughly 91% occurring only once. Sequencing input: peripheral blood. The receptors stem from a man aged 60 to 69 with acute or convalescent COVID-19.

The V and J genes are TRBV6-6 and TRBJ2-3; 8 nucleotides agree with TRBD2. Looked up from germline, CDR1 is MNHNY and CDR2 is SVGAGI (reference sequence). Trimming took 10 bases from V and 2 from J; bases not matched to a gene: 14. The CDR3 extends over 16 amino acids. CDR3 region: CATTGRSRGATDTQYF. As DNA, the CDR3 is TGTGCCACGACCGGGCGGTCGCGGGGGGCCACAGATACGCAGTATTTT.

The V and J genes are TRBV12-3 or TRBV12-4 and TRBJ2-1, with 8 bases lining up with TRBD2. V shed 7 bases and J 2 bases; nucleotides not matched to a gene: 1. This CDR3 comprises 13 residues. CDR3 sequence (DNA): TGTGCCAGCACGGGAGGGCCCTACAATGAGCAGTTCTTC. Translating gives CASTGGPYNEQFF.

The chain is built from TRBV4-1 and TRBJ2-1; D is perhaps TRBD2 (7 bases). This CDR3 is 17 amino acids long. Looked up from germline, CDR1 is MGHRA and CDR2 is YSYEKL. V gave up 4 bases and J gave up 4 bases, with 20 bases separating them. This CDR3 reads CASSLLTSGGGYNEQFF. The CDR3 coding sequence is TGCGCCAGCAGCCTACTGACTTCGGGGGGCGGGTACAATGAGCAGTTCTTC.

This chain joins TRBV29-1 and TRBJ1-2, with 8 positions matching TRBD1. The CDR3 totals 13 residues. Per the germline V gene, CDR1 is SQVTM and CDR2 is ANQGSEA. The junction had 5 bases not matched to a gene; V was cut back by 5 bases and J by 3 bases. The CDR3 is CSVTDREDYGYTF. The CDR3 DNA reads TGCAGCGTTACGGACAGGGAAGACTATGGCTACACCTTC.

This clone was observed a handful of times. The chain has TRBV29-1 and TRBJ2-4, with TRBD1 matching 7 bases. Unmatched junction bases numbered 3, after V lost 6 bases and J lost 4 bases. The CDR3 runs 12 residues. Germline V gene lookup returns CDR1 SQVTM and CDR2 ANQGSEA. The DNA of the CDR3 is TGCAGCGTCAGGGGGTCAAAAAACATTCAGTACTTC. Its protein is CSVRGSKNIQYF.

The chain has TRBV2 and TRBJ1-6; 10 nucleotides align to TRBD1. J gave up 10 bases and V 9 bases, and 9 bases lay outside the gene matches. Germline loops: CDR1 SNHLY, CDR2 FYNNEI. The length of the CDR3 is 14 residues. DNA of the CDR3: TGTGCCAGGAACTCTGGGACAGGGGACTCACCCCTCCACTTT. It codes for CARNSGTGDSPLHF.

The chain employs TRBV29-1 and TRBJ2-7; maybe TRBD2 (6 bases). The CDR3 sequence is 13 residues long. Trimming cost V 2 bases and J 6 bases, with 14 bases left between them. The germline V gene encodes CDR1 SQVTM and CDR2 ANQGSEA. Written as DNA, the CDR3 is TGCAGCGTTGAAAACCGGGGGTCTAGCGAGCAGTACTTC. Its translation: CSVENRGSSEQYF.

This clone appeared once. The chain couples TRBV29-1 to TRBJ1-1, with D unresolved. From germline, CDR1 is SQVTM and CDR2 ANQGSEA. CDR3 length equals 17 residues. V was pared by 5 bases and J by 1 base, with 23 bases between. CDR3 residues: CSVSQMPQRLTNTEAFF. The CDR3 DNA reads TGCAGCGTTAGCCAGATGCCTCAGAGACTGACGAACACTGAAGCTTTCTTT.

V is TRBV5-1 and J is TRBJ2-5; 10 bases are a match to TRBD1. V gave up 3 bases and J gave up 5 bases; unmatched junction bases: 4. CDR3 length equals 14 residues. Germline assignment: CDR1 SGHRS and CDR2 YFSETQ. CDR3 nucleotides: TGCGCCAGCAGCTGGAAGGGACAGGGGGAGACCCAGTACTTC. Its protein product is CASSWKGQGETQYF.